The 20 T cell receptor beta chains presented below share a single source sample, sequenced in a study of cytotoxic CD8 clonotypes in ibrutinib-treated CLL. Data came from immunoSEQ multiplex PCR; TCRdb stores just in-frame clones and leaves some out. The data show 70,000 to 80,000 clones, 80% seen once. The sequenced sample was PBMCs, obtained at disease progression, from a patient treated with ibrutinib. Every receptor here comes from a human donor with chronic lymphocytic leukemia.

This clone was seen just once. The genes are TRBV12-2 and TRBJ2-4; the tabulated D call, TRBD1, remains unverified against the DNA. TRBV12-2 is marked as a pseudogene. CDR3 length equals 18 residues. The CDR3 DNA reads TGTGCAAGTCGCTATCTCCTAGGGACAGCCCTAGCCAAAAACATTCAGTACTTC. Translating it yields CASRYLLGTALAKNIQYF.

The chain employs TRBV9 and TRBJ2-3; D is uncertain. CDR1 is SGDLS and CDR2 is YYNGEE in the germline V gene. The CDR3 runs 14 residues. Trimming stripped 1 base from V and 3 bases from J, with 9 bases between. The CDR3 nucleotides are TGTGCCAGCAGCGTATTCCCCGGGACAGATACGCAGTATTTT. This translates into CASSVFPGTDTQYF.

The CDR3 protein is CASSLETRNYGYTF. CDR3 bases: TGTGCCAGCAGCTTAGAAACCAGAAACTATGGCTACACCTTC. The rearrangement joins TRBV7-9 to TRBJ1-2; D is uncertain. Germline loops: CDR1 SEHNR, CDR2 FQNEAQ (reference sequence). CDR3 length: 14 amino acids. Trimming pared 1 base from V and 2 bases from J, leaving 8 bases between.

There are a few counts of this clone. CDR3 in DNA: TGTGCCAGCAGCCCCCGGGACAGGTCCTACGAGCAGTACTTC. Amino acid sequence: CASSPRDRSYEQYF. The chain uses TRBV7-9 and TRBJ2-7; 8 bases align to TRBD1. The CDR3 spans 14 residues. J lost 1 base, V lost 5 bases, and 4 bases had no gene match. CDR1 and CDR2 (germline): SEHNR, FQNEAQ (reference sequence).

This chain connects TRBV18 to TRBJ1-1; tentative D call: TRBD1 (5 bases). Trimming took 2 bases from V and 0 from J, leaving 10 bases between them. Germline loops: CDR1 KGHSH, CDR2 LQKENI. The CDR3 is 15 amino acids. Written as DNA, the CDR3 is TGTGCCAGCTCACCAGGGGGGAGTATGAACACTGAAGCTTTCTTT. Translating gives CASSPGGSMNTEAFF.

V is TRBV7-6 and J is TRBJ2-1; perhaps TRBD2 as D (6 bases). V lost 8 bases to trimming and J lost 5 bases, with 19 bases between them. Per germline, CDR1 SGHVS and CDR2 FNYEAQ. The CDR3 is made up of 15 amino acids. CDR3 DNA sequence: TGTGCCAGCCGCTCCGGGAGTTCCGGGAACAATGAGCAGTTCTTC. Its translation is CASRSGSSGNNEQFF.

The V and J genes are TRBV4-1 and TRBJ2-7; 7 bases align to TRBD1. Germline-derived CDR1 and CDR2 are MGHRA and YSYEKL. V gave up 1 base and J gave up 2 bases; unmatched junction bases: 8. This CDR3 has 16 amino acids. The CDR3 nucleotides read TGCGCCAGCAGCCAAGCCCCGGGACAGCGAGCCTACGAGCAGTACTTC. Translating it yields CASSQAPGQRAYEQYF.

The chain has TRBV7-9 and TRBJ2-5; 11 nucleotides line up with TRBD2. CDR1 is SEHNR and CDR2 is FQNEAQ in the germline V gene (reference sequence). The CDR3 runs 15 residues. V was pared by 2 bases and J by 2 bases, with 1 base of the junction left unmatched. CDR3 region: CASSLLAGGQETQYF. The CDR3 nucleotides read TGTGCCAGCAGCTTACTAGCGGGAGGACAAGAGACCCAGTACTTC.

In this sample, this clone turned up a few times. The gene calls are TRBV7-9 and TRBJ1-2; D uncertain. The CDR3 runs 11 residues. Trimming stripped 4 bases from V and 9 bases from J, with 9 bases between. The germline V gene encodes CDR1 SEHNR and CDR2 FQNEAQ (reference sequence). The CDR3 coding sequence is TGTGCCAGCAGCTCGAAAGGGCGCTACACCTTC. Protein product: CASSSKGRYTF.

The chain has TRBV7-9 and TRBJ2-5; unclear D gene. The V end was cut by 1 base, the J end by 5 bases, with 11 bases between. Germline V gives CDR1 SEHNR, CDR2 FQNEAQ (reference sequence). The CDR3 has 14 residues. The DNA of the CDR3 is TGTGCCAGCAGCTTAGTTGGGATGCGGGAGACCCAGTACTTC. It specifies CASSLVGMRETQYF.

CDR3 sequence reads: CASSVGGPGETQYF. In DNA form, the CDR3 reads TGTGCCAGCAGCGTAGGAGGGCCGGGGGAGACCCAGTACTTC. This chain connects TRBV9 to TRBJ2-5; possibly TRBD2 for D (5 bases). The ends were cut back, 0 bases at V and 5 bases at J, with 11 bases in the middle. The V gene's germline CDR1 is SGDLS and CDR2 YYNGEE. This CDR3 contains 14 residues.

The chain carries TRBV2 and TRBJ2-7; D perhaps matches TRBD2 (5 bases). CDR1 SNHLY and CDR2 FYNNEI come from the germline V gene. The CDR3 consists of 13 residues. V lost 8 bases to trimming and J lost 3 bases, with 14 bases between them. The CDR3 spells CASLAGVFYEQYF. The CDR3 DNA follows: TGTGCCAGCTTGGCGGGCGTTTTCTACGAGCAGTACTTC.

The V call is TRBV27, the J call TRBJ2-7; D may be TRBD1 or TRBD2 (5 bases each). CDR3 length equals 15 residues. CDR1 is MNHEY, CDR2 SMNVEV, per germline (reference sequence). V was clipped by 8 bases and J by 3 bases, with 20 bases between them. CDR3 nucleotide sequence: TGTGCCAGCTCCCTTCGGGGCAGGGCGAGCTACGAGCAGTACTTC. Translation gives CASSLRGRASYEQYF.

V usage is TRBV7-8 and J usage is TRBJ1-2; the D gene is possibly TRBD1 (5 bases). The CDR3 has 14 residues. Germline CDR1 and CDR2: SGHVS and FQNEAQ. V lost 0 bases, J lost 9 bases, and 14 bases lay in between. The chain's CDR3 is CASSLAYRPDSYTF. In DNA, the CDR3 is TGTGCCAGCAGCTTAGCATACAGGCCCGATAGCTACACCTTC.

The chain uses TRBV30 and TRBJ1-2; D unclear. This CDR3 region has 14 residues. Trimming removed 4 bases at V and 3 bases at J, with 15 bases between. Germline lookup yields CDR1 GTSNPN and CDR2 SVGIG (reference sequence). CDR3 sequence (DNA): TGTGCCTGGAAGGCCTGGTACGGGGACTATGGCTACACCTTC. It specifies CAWKAWYGDYGYTF.

The chain joins TRBV9 to TRBJ1-6; the D is unclear. Germline V CDR1 and CDR2: SGDLS, YYNGEE. There are 15 residues in the CDR3. Trimming took off 5 bases at V and 0 bases at J, with 9 bases between the two ends. For the CDR3, the DNA is TGTGCCAGCAGTGTACGAGGCTCCTATAATTCACCCCTCCACTTT. It encodes CASSVRGSYNSPLHF. Drawing the rest from reference TRBV9 and TRBJ1-6, the complete variable domain is DSGVTQTPKHLITATGQRVTLRCSPRSGDLSVYWYQQSLDQGLQFLIQYYNGEERAKGNILERFSAQQFPDLHSELNLSSLELGDSALYFCASSVRGSYNSPLHFGNGTRLTVT.

The chain employs TRBV7-2 and TRBJ2-5, with D maybe TRBD2 (7 bases). TRBJ2-7 explains the end of the DNA better; the J call may be wrong. Germline-derived CDR1 and CDR2 are SGHTA and FQGNSA. This CDR3 has 15 amino acids. CDR3 in amino acids: CASSRGAGIGYEQYF. The CDR3 DNA reads TGTGCCAGCAGCCGGGGGGCAGGGATAGGCTACGAGCAGTACTTC.

The chain has TRBV30 and TRBJ2-7; D gene ambiguous. Trimming shortened V by 2 bases and J by 0 bases, and 8 bases separated the two germline ends. There are 13 residues in the CDR3. Germline V gene sequence: CDR1 GTSNPN, CDR2 SVGIG (reference sequence). For the CDR3, the DNA is TGTGCCTGGAGTCAGCGATCCTCCTACGAGCAGTACTTC. It encodes CAWSQRSSYEQYF.

This clone was found a few times. The chain carries TRBV6-1 and TRBJ1-2; D might be TRBD1 (6 bases). The CDR3 is made up of 13 amino acids. V lost 9 bases and J lost 2, with 13 bases in between. CDR1 is MNHNS, CDR2 SASEGT, per germline. CDR3 region: CASRRDTNYGYTF. The CDR3 bases are TGTGCCAGTCGGCGGGACACGAACTATGGCTACACCTTC.

The rearrangement links TRBV5-1 to TRBJ2-7; TRBD2 matches at 8 bases. Germline CDR1 and CDR2: SGHRS and YFSETQ. The CDR3 totals 14 residues. J was trimmed by 2 bases and V by 4 bases; bases with no gene match: 5. CDR3 DNA: TGCGCCAGCAGCGGGTTTAGCGGGGCCTACGAGCAGTACTTC. This sequence encodes CASSGFSGAYEQYF.